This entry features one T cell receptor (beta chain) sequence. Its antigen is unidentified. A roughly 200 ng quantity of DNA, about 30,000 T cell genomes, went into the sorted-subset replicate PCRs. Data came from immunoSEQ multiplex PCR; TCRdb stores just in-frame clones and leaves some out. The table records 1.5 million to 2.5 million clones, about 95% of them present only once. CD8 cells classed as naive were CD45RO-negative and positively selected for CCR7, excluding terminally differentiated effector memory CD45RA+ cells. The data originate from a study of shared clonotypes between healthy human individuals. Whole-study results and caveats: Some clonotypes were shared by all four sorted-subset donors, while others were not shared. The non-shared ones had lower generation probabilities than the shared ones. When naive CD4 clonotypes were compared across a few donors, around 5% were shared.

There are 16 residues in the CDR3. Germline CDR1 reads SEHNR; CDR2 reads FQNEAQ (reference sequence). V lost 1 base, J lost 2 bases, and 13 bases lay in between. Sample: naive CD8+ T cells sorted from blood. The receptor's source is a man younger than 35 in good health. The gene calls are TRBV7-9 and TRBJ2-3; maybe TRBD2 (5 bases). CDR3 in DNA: TGTGCCAGCAGCTTAGGGATTGGAGGTACCACAGATACGCAGTATTTT. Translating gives CASSLGIGGTTDTQYF.